The 22 T cell receptor beta chains below all came from one sample that was sequenced in a study of blood T cell repertoires in COVID-19. Sequencing used immunoSEQ multiplex PCR; TCRdb keeps in-frame clones, though not all of them. Of about 350,000 clones listed, roughly 87% are singletons. Input material: PBMCs or T cells enriched from blood (not recorded which). Source of these receptors: a woman aged 30 to 39 who had recovered from COVID-19.

The J gene is TRBJ2-1, the V gene TRBV28; 7 nucleotides match TRBD2. Germline V gene lookup returns CDR1 MDHEN and CDR2 SYDVKM. The CDR3 is 12 amino acids. Trimming removed 4 bases from V and 13 bases from J; junction bases left unmatched: 7. This chain's CDR3 is CASSSRTSLQFF. The CDR3 DNA reads as TGTGCCAGCAGTTCCCGGACTAGTCTTCAGTTCTTC.

This chain connects TRBV11-2 to TRBJ2-3, with D perhaps TRBD2 (6 bases). The V end lost 1 base, the J end lost 4 bases, and 12 bases lay between the germline ends. Germline V lookup: CDR1 SGHAT, CDR2 FQNNGV. The CDR3 length is 15 residues. The CDR3 protein is CASSLGRARADTQYF. The CDR3 DNA is TGTGCCAGCAGCTTAGGGAGGGCGAGGGCAGATACGCAGTATTTT. The whole variable domain, filled in from reference TRBV11-2 and TRBJ2-3, reads EAGVAQSPRYKIIEKRQSVAFWCNPISGHATLYWYQQILGQGPKLLIQFQNNGVVDDSQLPKDRFSAERLKGVDSTLKIQPAKLEDSAVYLCASSLGRARADTQYFGPGTRLTVL.

The chain couples TRBV5-4 to TRBJ2-1; TRBD2 matches at 8 bases. Trimming took 4 bases from V and 6 from J; bases not matched to a gene: 12. Germline V gene data show CDR1 as SGHNT and CDR2 as YYREEE (reference sequence). There are 16 residues in the CDR3. The CDR3, as DNA: TGTGCCAGCAGCCCGGACGGGAGGGAAGGGGGCAATGAGCAGTTCTTC. It specifies CASSPDGREGGNEQFF.

The gene calls are TRBV29-1 and TRBJ1-2; 7 bases are a match to TRBD1. V dropped 4 bases and J dropped 4; count of bases not matched to a gene: 6. This CDR3 is built from 13 residues. Per germline, CDR1 SQVTM and CDR2 ANQGSEA. DNA of the CDR3: TGCAGCGTTGGAGACAGGGACTTCTATGGCTACACCTTC. It is translated as CSVGDRDFYGYTF.

This clone appeared a single time. Other DNA sequences in this sample translate to the same CDR3. The J gene is TRBJ2-2, the V gene TRBV5-4; 11 bases map to TRBD2. V gave up 4 bases and J gave up 1 base; unmatched junction bases: 0. The CDR3 spans 15 residues. The V gene's germline CDR1 is SGHNT and CDR2 YYREEE (reference sequence). This CDR3 is CASSLAGGNTGELFF. CDR3 DNA sequence: TGTGCCAGCAGCCTAGCGGGGGGGAACACCGGGGAGCTGTTTTTT.

The genes are TRBV29-1 and TRBJ2-1; D might be TRBD2 (6 bases). V was cut by 7 bases and J by 7 bases, with 17 bases left in between. The CDR3 is 13 residues long. Germline V lookup: CDR1 SQVTM, CDR2 ANQGSEA. CDR3 amino acids: CSAGSGEWNEQFF. The CDR3 DNA follows: TGCAGCGCGGGTTCGGGGGAATGGAATGAGCAGTTCTTC.

V gene TRBV7-8 combines with J gene TRBJ2-2; 8 bases align to TRBD1. The CDR3 runs 16 residues. J lost 2 bases, V lost 2 bases, and 4 bases had no gene match. Germline CDR1 SGHVS, CDR2 FQNEAQ. The DNA of the CDR3 is TGTGCCAGCAGCTTACTCGGACAGGGTAACACCGGGGAGCTGTTTTTT. This translates into CASSLLGQGNTGELFF.

The CDR3 is CASSRQGGHNEQFF. The CDR3 region has the DNA TGTGCCAGCAGCAGACAGGGAGGCCACAATGAGCAGTTCTTC. V and J are TRBV5-4 and TRBJ2-1; TRBD1 is a possible D gene (7 bases). Per germline, CDR1 SGHNT and CDR2 YYREEE (reference sequence). The CDR3 is made up of 14 amino acids. The germline V and J ends were trimmed by 4 bases and 5 bases, with 13 bases remaining between them.

CDR3 protein: CASSLTTPHEQYF. CDR3 DNA sequence: TGTGCCAGCAGTTTAACAACCCCCCACGAGCAGTACTTC. V and J are TRBV7-9 and TRBJ2-7; no clear D. Trimming took 6 bases from V and 5 from J, leaving 14 bases between them. The CDR3 has 13 residues. CDR1 and CDR2 (germline): SEHNR, FQNEAQ (reference sequence).

The chain couples TRBV18 to TRBJ2-2; TRBD2 matches 11 bases. The length of the CDR3 is 18 residues. Germline loops: CDR1 KGHSH, CDR2 LQKENI. The V gene end was trimmed by 0 bases and the J gene end by 5 bases; junction bases not matched to a gene: 8. Written as DNA, the CDR3 is TGTGCCAGCTCACCACCAGCCTCTAGCGGGAGGAGAACCGGGGAGCTGTTTTTT. It codes for CASSPPASSGRRTGELFF.

The chain combines TRBV19 with TRBJ1-2; D may be TRBD1 (5 bases). The CDR3 loop spans 15 amino acids. Per germline, CDR1 LNHDA and CDR2 SQIVND (reference sequence). V dropped 5 bases and J dropped 2 bases, with 15 bases sitting between them. CDR3 loop: CASSHRQSTNYGYTF. The CDR3 DNA sequence: TGTGCCAGTAGTCACAGACAGTCAACAAACTATGGCTACACCTTC.

J is TRBJ2-6 and V is TRBV12-3 or TRBV12-4; D may be TRBD1 (6 bases). This CDR3 contains 13 residues. V was cut by 3 bases and J by 8 bases, with 8 bases left in between. As DNA, the CDR3 is TGTGCCAGCAGTTTCGGACAGACCAACGTCCTGACTTTC. Its translation: CASSFGQTNVLTF.

CDR3 region: CAISESRTGVDSNQPQHF. In DNA, the CDR3 is TGTGCCATCAGTGAGTCCCGGACAGGGGTTGATAGCAATCAGCCCCAGCATTTT. This chain uses TRBV10-3 with TRBJ1-5; 9 positions match TRBD1. The germline gives CDR1 ENHRY, CDR2 SYGVKD. This CDR3 is built from 18 residues. The V and J ends lost 0 bases and 0 bases, in that order; junction bases with no gene match: 6.

This sequence joins TRBV10-3 and TRBJ2-7, with D tentatively TRBD2 (5 bases). V lost 5 bases, J lost 0 bases, and 14 bases lay in between. CDR1 is ENHRY and CDR2 is SYGVKD in the germline V gene. This CDR3 is built from 15 residues. The CDR3 region is CAISTSGGSSYEQYF. CDR3 DNA sequence: TGTGCCATCAGTACCAGCGGAGGTAGCTCCTACGAGCAGTACTTC.

This clone was picked up a small number of times. The rearrangement uses TRBV5-1 and TRBJ1-1; D gene unclear. The V and J ends lost 0 bases and 4 bases respectively, with 13 bases between them. The CDR3 spans 15 residues. Germline V gives CDR1 SGHRS, CDR2 YFSETQ. The CDR3 is CASSLAGGRVTEAFF. CDR3 sequence (DNA): TGCGCCAGCAGCTTGGCCGGAGGGAGAGTCACTGAAGCTTTCTTT.

V gene TRBV5-1 combines with J gene TRBJ1-1; tentatively, D is TRBD1 (5 bases). The germline V gene encodes CDR1 SGHRS and CDR2 YFSETQ. The CDR3 sequence is 13 residues long. V lost 3 bases and J 4 bases, leaving 10 bases between the germline ends. For the CDR3, the DNA is TGCGCCAGCAGCTCCCCGGGGGGCACTGAAGCTTTCTTT. Protein product: CASSSPGGTEAFF.

The J gene is TRBJ2-2, the V gene TRBV7-9; no firm D call. The CDR3 runs 17 residues. V was trimmed by 7 bases and J by 0 bases, leaving 18 bases between them. Germline values: CDR1 SEHNR, CDR2 FQNEAQ (reference sequence). The CDR3 is CASTPHPRVSNTGELFF. In nucleotides, the CDR3 is TGTGCCAGCACCCCCCACCCCCGAGTCTCGAACACCGGGGAGCTGTTTTTT.

The CDR3 DNA is TGTGCCAGCAGCTCGGTATTAGCGGGACAGGGTGGGAGGCAGCCCCAGCATTTT. This gives the protein CASSSVLAGQGGRQPQHF. The rearrangement links TRBV2 to TRBJ1-5; 9 nucleotides match TRBD1. The CDR3 is 18 amino acids. With V trimmed by 6 bases and J by 7 bases, 19 bases remained unmatched. CDR1 is SNHLY and CDR2 is FYNNEI in the germline V gene.

J is TRBJ2-3 and V is TRBV4-1, with D unclear. Germline V gene data show CDR1 as MGHRA and CDR2 as YSYEKL. The CDR3 spans 14 residues. V shed 0 bases and J shed 4 bases, with 8 bases lying between them. The CDR3: CASSQEPQADTQYF. DNA of the CDR3: TGCGCCAGCAGCCAAGAACCCCAGGCAGATACGCAGTATTTT.

The genes are TRBV11-2 and TRBJ2-1; the match to TRBD1 covers 8 bases. The germline CDR1 and CDR2 sequences are SGHAT and FQNNGV. The trim removed 5 bases at V and 5 bases at J, leaving 11 bases unmatched. This CDR3 comprises 16 residues. CDR3 coding DNA: TGTGCCAGCAGCCAAGACAGGGGCGCTAATAACAATGAGCAGTTCTTC. As protein: CASSQDRGANNNEQFF. Based on the CDR3 plus reference TRBV11-2 and TRBJ2-1, the full variable domain is EAGVAQSPRYKIIEKRQSVAFWCNPISGHATLYWYQQILGQGPKLLIQFQNNGVVDDSQLPKDRFSAERLKGVDSTLKIQPAKLEDSAVYLCASSQDRGANNNEQFFGPGTRLTVL.

The count of this clone is one. The chain combines TRBV7-8 with TRBJ1-5, with D uncertain. Trimming stripped 5 bases from V and 4 bases from J, with 9 bases between. The CDR3 is made up of 13 amino acids. Germline V CDR1 and CDR2: SGHVS, FQNEAQ. CDR3 region: CASSRGRNQPQHF. The CDR3 coding sequence is TGTGCCAGCAGCCGAGGGAGAAATCAGCCCCAGCATTTT.

This rearrangement joins TRBV12-3 or TRBV12-4 to TRBJ1-2, with a tentative D call TRBD1 (6 bases). The V end was cut by 2 bases, the J end by 2 bases, with 6 bases between. The length of the CDR3 is 13 residues. The CDR3 loop reads CASSLQGNYGYTF. The CDR3 DNA is TGTGCCAGCAGTTTACAGGGGAACTATGGCTACACCTTC.